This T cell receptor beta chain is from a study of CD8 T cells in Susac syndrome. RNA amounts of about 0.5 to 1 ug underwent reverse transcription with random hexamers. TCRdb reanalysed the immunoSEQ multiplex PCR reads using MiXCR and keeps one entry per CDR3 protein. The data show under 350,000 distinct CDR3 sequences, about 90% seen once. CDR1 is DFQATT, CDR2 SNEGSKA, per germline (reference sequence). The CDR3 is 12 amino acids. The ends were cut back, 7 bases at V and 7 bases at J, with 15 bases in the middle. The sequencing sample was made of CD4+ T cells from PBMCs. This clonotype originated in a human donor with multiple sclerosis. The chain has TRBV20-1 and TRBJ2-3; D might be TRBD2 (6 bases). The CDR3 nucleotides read TGCAGTGGCGGTCGGGAGCAGAATACGCAGTATTTT. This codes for CSGGREQNTQYF.